This T cell receptor beta chain emerged from a study of regulatory T cells in long-lasting Graves disease. Across the whole study: Those with persistent Graves' disease had received antithyroid drugs for over 5 years with positive TSH receptor antibodies. Study conclusions and caveats: Lower TCR diversity was seen in persistent Graves' patients than in newly diagnosed ones.

This clonotype has just a few counts. Its antigen is undetermined. Germline CDR1 and CDR2: MNHNS and SASEGT. Trimming stripped 6 bases from V and 4 bases from J, with 12 bases between. CDR3 length equals 13 residues. Construction of the TCR beta libraries employed iRepertoire HTBI primers in conjunction with Arm-PCR of CDR3 regions. From the multiplex PCR reads, TCRdb called clonotypes with MiXCR, one entry per CDR3 protein. The sample comprises 700,000 or so distinct CDR3 sequences, about 30% of which are singletons, and about 40% rests with the top ten. Documented time point: persistent/refractory GD, antithyroid drugs over 5 years with positive TRAb. Extracted RNA from PBMCs served as the source of the TCR library. Roughly 9.5-milliliter peripheral blood samples went into EDTA tubes.

The chain joins TRBV6-1 to TRBJ1-1; D is ambiguous. Sequences were derived from peripheral blood mononuclear cells (PBMCs), sampled when the disease was refractory, from a patient treated with antithyroid drugs. The sequence derives from a female donor with Graves disease. The CDR3 region has the DNA TGTGCCAGCAGCGAGACCGGGAGCACTGAAGCTTTCTTT. Its protein product is CASSETGSTEAFF.